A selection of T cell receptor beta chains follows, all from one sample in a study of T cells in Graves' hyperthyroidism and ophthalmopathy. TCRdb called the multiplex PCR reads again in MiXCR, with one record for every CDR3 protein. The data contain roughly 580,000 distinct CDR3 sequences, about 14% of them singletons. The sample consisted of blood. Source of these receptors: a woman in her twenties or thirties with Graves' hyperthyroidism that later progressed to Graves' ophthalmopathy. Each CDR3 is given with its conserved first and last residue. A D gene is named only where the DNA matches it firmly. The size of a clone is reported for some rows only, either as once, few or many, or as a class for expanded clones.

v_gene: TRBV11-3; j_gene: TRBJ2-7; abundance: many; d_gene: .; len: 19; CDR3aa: CASSLELIEVPSTSYEQYF; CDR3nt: TGTGCCAGCAGCTTAGAACTGATCGAGGTCCCATCGACCTCCTACGAGCAGTACTTC
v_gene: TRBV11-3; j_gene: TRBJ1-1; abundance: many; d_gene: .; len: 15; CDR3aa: CASSLGRKMNTEAFF; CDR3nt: TGTGCCAGCAGCTTAGGACGAAAAATGAACACTGAAGCTTTCTTT
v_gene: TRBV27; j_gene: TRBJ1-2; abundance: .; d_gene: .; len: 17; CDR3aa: CASSSTPREGSIIGYTF; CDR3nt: TGTGCCAGCAGTTCCACCCCCCGGGAGGGCTCGATAATAGGCTACACCTTC
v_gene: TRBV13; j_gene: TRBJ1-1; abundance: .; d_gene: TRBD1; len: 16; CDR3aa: CASSLYLGTGPTEAFF; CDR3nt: TGTGCCAGCAGCTTATACCTAGGGACAGGGCCCACTGAAGCTTTCTTT
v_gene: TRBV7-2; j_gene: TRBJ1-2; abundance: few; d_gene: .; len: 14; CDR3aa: CASSLEQGQYGYTF; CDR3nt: TGTGCCAGCAGCTTAGAACAGGGTCAATATGGCTACACCTTC
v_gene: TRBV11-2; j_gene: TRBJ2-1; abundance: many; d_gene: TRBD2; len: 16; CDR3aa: CASSLDMSGRGLEQFF; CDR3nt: TGTGCCAGCAGCTTAGATATGAGCGGGAGAGGACTTGAGCAGTTCTTC
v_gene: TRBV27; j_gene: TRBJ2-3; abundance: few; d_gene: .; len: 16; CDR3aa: CASSFSSGDTTDTQYF; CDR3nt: TGTGCCAGCAGTTTTTCCAGCGGAGATACCACAGATACGCAGTATTTT
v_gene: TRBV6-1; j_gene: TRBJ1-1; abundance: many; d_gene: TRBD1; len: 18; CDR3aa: CASSHGTGRLLRNTEAFF; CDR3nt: TGTGCCAGCAGTCACGGGACAGGGCGTCTCTTGAGAAACACTGAAGCTTTCTTT
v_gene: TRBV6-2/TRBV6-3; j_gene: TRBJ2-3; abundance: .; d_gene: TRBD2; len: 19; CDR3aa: CASSYLGLAGGPGTDTQYF; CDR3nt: TGTGCCAGCAGTTATCTCGGACTAGCGGGAGGGCCGGGCACAGATACGCAGTATTTT
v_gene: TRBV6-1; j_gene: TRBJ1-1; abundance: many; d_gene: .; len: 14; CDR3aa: CASSPLEGTTEAFF; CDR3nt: TGTGCCAGCAGCCCCTTGGAAGGGACCACTGAAGCTTTCTTT